This paragraph reports one T cell receptor beta chain. What it binds is unknown. Looked up from germline, CDR1 is KGHSH and CDR2 is LQKENI. The CDR3 extends over 15 amino acids. Losses at the gene ends were 3 bases for V and 2 bases for J; bases not matched to a gene: 6. The protocol was immunoSEQ multiplex PCR, while the TCRdb copy is restricted to in-frame clones and leaves out a portion. The data show over 75,000 clones, with over 60% seen just once and 50% held by the top ten. This entry belongs to a study of shared clonotypes between healthy human individuals. Study-level findings and limits: Donor scarcity curtailed the genetic and exposure-history diversity represented herein.

The chain recombines TRBV18 with TRBJ2-7; TRBD2 matches at 8 bases. Material for sequencing was memory CD8+ T cells sorted from blood. As to subset: CD45RO+ cells pooled with CCR7-negative TemRA cells. This clonotype originated in a man aged 25 to 45 in good health. This CDR3 reads CASSPGTGGPYEQYF. The CDR3 nucleotides read TGTGCCAGCTCACCTGGAACGGGAGGGCCCTACGAGCAGTACTTC. The full variable domain, in which reference TRBV18 and TRBJ2-7 provide the parts outside the CDR3, is NAGVMQNPRHLVRRRGQEARLRCSPMKGHSHVYWYRQLPEEGLKFMVYLQKENIIDESGMPKERFSAEFPKEGPSILRIQQVVRGDSAAYFCASSPGTGGPYEQYFGPGTRLTVT.